This passage covers 13 T cell receptor beta chains from one sample sequenced in a study of cytomegalovirus exposure and HLA in healthy donors. The primer mix had 60 Vbeta and 13 Jbeta primers. Using immunoSEQ multiplex PCR, the repertoire was profiled, and TCRdb retains in-frame clones only, with some absent. Among approximately 130,000 clones listed, 8.9% were seen once. Material for sequencing was PBMCs. Source of these receptors: a woman aged 40 to 55 in good health and CMV-seropositive.

This clone was seen more than once but under ten times. The J gene is TRBJ1-1, the V gene TRBV10-3; a possible D gene is TRBD1 (5 bases). This CDR3 spans 14 amino acids. Germline V gene data show CDR1 as ENHRY and CDR2 as SYGVKD. V lost 4 bases and J 4 bases, leaving 13 bases between the germline ends. The CDR3, as DNA: TGTGCCATCAGTGCGGGGGAGTGGGGCACTGAAGCTTTCTTT. Protein sequence: CAISAGEWGTEAFF.

This clone was counted only a few times. The CDR3 DNA reads TGTGCCAGCAGTAACCCAGGGTACGATGAAAAACTGTTTTTT. Protein sequence: CASSNPGYDEKLFF. V is TRBV6-1 and J is TRBJ1-4; D is perhaps TRBD1 (5 bases). V was shortened by 5 bases and J by 6 bases, with 13 bases between the two germline ends. CDR1 MNHNS and CDR2 SASEGT come from the germline V gene. The CDR3 totals 14 residues.

This clone occurred a few times. The V call is TRBV11-2, the J call TRBJ1-5, with D perhaps matching TRBD1 (5 bases). The CDR3 loop spans 13 amino acids. Between the trimmed V and J ends, which lost 2 bases and 9 bases, there was a span of 11 bases. Germline assignment: CDR1 SGHAT and CDR2 FQNNGV. The CDR3 region has the DNA TGTGCCAGCAGCTTAAGAGCGGGGGTGCCCCAGCATTTT. As protein: CASSLRAGVPQHF.

The chain uses TRBV9 and TRBJ1-1; 9 nucleotides agree with TRBD1. CDR3 length equals 19 residues. V dropped 3 bases and J dropped 3; count of bases not matched to a gene: 18. CDR1 SGDLS and CDR2 YYNGEE come from the germline V gene. CDR3 DNA: TGTGCCAGCAGCGCCGACTACCCCGGGACAGGGAATACCGACACTGAAGCTTTCTTT. Its translation is CASSADYPGTGNTDTEAFF.

This rearrangement joins TRBV10-3 to TRBJ2-7; D perhaps matches TRBD2 (6 bases). The CDR3 has 13 amino acids. With 8 bases removed from V and 3 bases from J, the gap between germline ends came to 14 bases. Germline V lookup: CDR1 ENHRY, CDR2 SYGVKD. CDR3 DNA sequence: TGTGCCATCGCCGGGGGAGAGGACTACGAGCAGTACTTC. Translated: CAIAGGEDYEQYF.

The chain uses TRBV5-1 and TRBJ2-2; a weak D match, TRBD1 (6 bases). The CDR3 length is 13 residues. The V and J ends lost 4 bases and 3 bases respectively, with 7 bases between them. Germline-derived CDR1 and CDR2 are SGHRS and YFSETQ. CDR3 protein: CASSKGDTGELFF. CDR3 DNA: TGCGCCAGCAGCAAGGGGGACACCGGGGAGCTGTTTTTT.

Of note for this clone: At one end, the junction sequence differs from germline, possibly due to a read error. CDR3 amino acids: CASSRALVSTNYGCTF. CDR3 sequence (DNA): TGCGCCAGCAGCCGAGCTTTAGTTTCTACTAACTATGGCTGCACCTTC. The chain joins TRBV4-1 to TRBJ1-2; the D is unclear. Germline loops: CDR1 MGHRA, CDR2 YSYEKL. The CDR3 extends over 16 amino acids.

The table lists this clone with a few counts. The rearrangement uses TRBV6-1 and TRBJ2-5; possibly TRBD2 for D (6 bases). V gave up 5 bases and J gave up 3 bases, with 16 bases separating them. Germline lookup yields CDR1 MNHNS and CDR2 SASEGT. The CDR3 has 15 amino acids. The CDR3 DNA reads as TGTGCCAGCAGTCCATCGGGCAGGAGGGAAGAGACCCAGTACTTC. It specifies CASSPSGRREETQYF.

This rearrangement joins TRBV15 to TRBJ1-5; weak D call: TRBD1 (6 bases). CDR1 is LNHNV, CDR2 YYDKDF, per germline (reference sequence). Between the trimmed V and J ends, which lost 5 bases and 0 bases, there was a span of 11 bases. CDR3 length equals 15 residues. This CDR3 is CATSPQGNSNQPQHF. DNA for the CDR3: TGTGCCACCAGCCCGCAGGGGAATAGCAATCAGCCCCAGCATTTT.

V and J are TRBV11-2 and TRBJ2-7; 7 bases map to TRBD1. Germline trimming cut 6 bases from V and 3 bases from J; bases unmatched to any gene: 8. CDR3 length equals 14 residues. CDR1 is SGHAT, CDR2 FQNNGV, per germline. CDR3 DNA sequence: TGTGCCAGCAGACCCGGGACAGTTGACTACGAGCAGTACGTC. It encodes CASRPGTVDYEQYV.

This sequence joins TRBV10-3 and TRBJ1-4, with 9 nucleotides matching TRBD1. The CDR3 totals 14 residues. With 5 bases clipped from V and 7 bases from J, the junction kept 5 bases outside the gene matches. In germline, CDR1 is ENHRY, CDR2 SYGVKD. In DNA, the CDR3 is TGTGCCATCAGTCCACAGGGGGCCAGTGAAAAACTGTTTTTT. Amino acids: CAISPQGASEKLFF.

The J gene is TRBJ2-2, the V gene TRBV4-2, with 12 bases aligning to TRBD1. The V segment lost 4 bases and the J segment 4 bases; nucleotides outside the gene matches: 4. The V gene's germline CDR1 is LGHNA and CDR2 YNFKEQ. This CDR3 has 16 residues. The CDR3 sequence: CASSRRDRGPTGELFF. CDR3 bases: TGTGCCAGCAGCCGGAGGGACAGGGGGCCCACCGGGGAGCTGTTTTTT.

This clone was observed a handful of times. This sequence joins TRBV10-3 and TRBJ2-7; 11 nucleotides match TRBD1. The V and J ends lost 5 bases and 0 bases, in that order; junction bases with no gene match: 12. Germline CDR1 reads ENHRY; CDR2 reads SYGVKD. The CDR3 consists of 18 residues. This chain's CDR3 is CAISLSPGTGGDSYEQYF. The CDR3 nucleotides are TGTGCCATCAGTCTCTCCCCCGGGACAGGGGGTGACTCCTACGAGCAGTACTTC.